Each of the 12 T cell receptor beta chains below was sequenced from the same sample in a study of T cell changes during pregnancy in multiple sclerosis. Measured with immunoSEQ multiplex PCR; TCRdb has only the in-frame clones, and not every one. This table has approximately 60,000 clones, around 92% appearing once. The source material was peripheral blood, sampled in the second trimester of pregnancy. These receptors originate from a female donor in good health, enrolled as a control in a pregnancy study.

CDR3 coding DNA: TGTGCCAGCAGCTCTACTAGCCGAAGCTCCTACGAGCAGTACTTC. Protein sequence: CASSSTSRSSYEQYF. The rearrangement joins TRBV11-2 to TRBJ2-7, with D possibly matching TRBD2 (6 bases). CDR3 length: 15 residues. The germline V gene encodes CDR1 SGHAT and CDR2 FQNNGV. Trimming left V 4 bases short and J 0 bases short, with 13 bases between.

This sequence joins TRBV4-3 and TRBJ2-3; unclear D gene. Germline V gene lookup returns CDR1 LGHNA and CDR2 YSLEER. The length of the CDR3 is 14 residues. V gave up 6 bases and J gave up 7 bases, with 17 bases separating them. In DNA, the CDR3 is TGCGCCAGCAGTGGGCGACGTGGTTGGTATACGCAGTATTTT. It is translated as CASSGRRGWYTQYF.

This chain uses TRBV6-6 with TRBJ2-7; 8 positions match TRBD1. CDR3 length: 14 amino acids. CDR1 is MNHNY and CDR2 is SVGAGI in the germline V gene (reference sequence). V lost 6 bases to trimming and J lost 5 bases; unmatched junction nucleotides: 9. The CDR3, as DNA: TGTGCCAGCAGAGGACAGGGATATTATGACGAGCAGTACTTC. Encoded protein: CASRGQGYYDEQYF.

This sequence joins TRBV30 and TRBJ1-1; D is uncertain. The CDR3 has 14 residues. Germline V gives CDR1 GTSNPN, CDR2 SVGIG (reference sequence). V lost 0 bases and J lost 0, with 8 bases in between. CDR3: CAWSVSGLNTEAFF. The CDR3 region has the DNA TGTGCCTGGAGTGTTTCGGGGTTGAACACTGAAGCTTTCTTT. Filled out from reference TRBV30 and TRBJ1-1, the complete variable domain reads SQTIHQWPATLVQPVGSPLSLECTVEGTSNPNLYWYRQAAGRGLQLLFYSVGIGQISSEVPQNLSASRPQDRQFILSSKKLLLSDSGFYLCAWSVSGLNTEAFFGQGTRLTVV.

The chain combines TRBV5-1 with TRBJ2-5; 8 positions agree with TRBD2. Trimming removed 2 bases from V and 4 bases from J; junction bases left unmatched: 7. The CDR3 consists of 15 residues. Germline CDR1 and CDR2: SGHRS and YFSETQ. The CDR3 DNA reads as TGCGCCAGCAGCTTTTCGGGAGGGCCAGGAGAGACCCAGTACTTC. Translating gives CASSFSGGPGETQYF.

The chain carries TRBV6-5 and TRBJ2-7; D possibly corresponds to TRBD2 (5 bases). The ends were cut back, 2 bases at V and 3 bases at J, with 8 bases in the middle. Germline V gene data show CDR1 as MNHEY and CDR2 as SVGAGI. CDR3 length: 13 residues. The CDR3 DNA reads TGTGCCAGCAGTTACAAAAGCGGCTACGAGCAGTACTTC. The encoded protein is CASSYKSGYEQYF.

CDR3 sequence: CASVTAGAGSYNEQFF. In nucleotides, the CDR3 is TGTGCCAGCGTTACAGCCGGAGCGGGCTCTTACAATGAGCAGTTCTTC. V gene TRBV5-8 combines with J gene TRBJ2-1; TRBD2 might be the D (6 bases). Trimming removed 7 bases from V and 4 bases from J, with 21 bases in between. Germline CDR1 SGHTS, CDR2 YDEGEE. The CDR3 is 16 residues long.

The rearrangement uses TRBV28 and TRBJ1-2; possibly TRBD1 for D (6 bases). Germline CDR1 reads MDHEN; CDR2 reads SYDVKM. V was trimmed by 8 bases and J by 1 base, leaving 23 bases between them. The CDR3 runs 17 residues. Here the CDR3 DNA reads TGTGCCAGCCAGAGACACTACACAGGGTGGAATAACTATGGCTACACCTTC. Its translation: CASQRHYTGWNNYGYTF.

The chain couples TRBV18 to TRBJ2-2; D is undetermined. Per germline, CDR1 KGHSH and CDR2 LQKENI. This CDR3 has 16 amino acids. V was cut by 2 bases and J by 1 base, with 11 bases left in between. In DNA form, the CDR3 reads TGTGCCAGCTCACCATTGAGTCCCTTGAACACCGGGGAGCTGTTTTTT. Amino acid sequence: CASSPLSPLNTGELFF.

The rearrangement joins TRBV27 to TRBJ2-7; D may be TRBD2 (6 bases). Trimming took off 5 bases at V and 3 bases at J, with 17 bases between the two ends. The V gene's germline CDR1 is MNHEY and CDR2 SMNVEV (reference sequence). There are 15 residues in the CDR3. The CDR3 spells CASSPLGAGNYEQYF. The CDR3 nucleotides are TGTGCCAGCAGTCCGCTAGGCGCGGGAAACTACGAGCAGTACTTC.

The chain recombines TRBV28 with TRBJ2-2; D may be TRBD2 (6 bases). This CDR3 contains 17 residues. The germline gives CDR1 MDHEN, CDR2 SYDVKM. With 4 bases removed from V and 1 base from J, the gap between germline ends came to 16 bases. The CDR3 reads CASSSSAAGRNTGELFF. The DNA of the CDR3 is TGTGCCAGCAGTTCGTCGGCGGCGGGGCGGAACACCGGGGAGCTGTTTTTT.

Here the CDR3 DNA reads TGCGCCAGCAGCCGGGAGACAGGGGCCTCTGGAAACACCATATATTTT. Protein: CASSRETGASGNTIYF. The V call is TRBV4-1, the J call TRBJ1-3, with 8 bases aligning to TRBD1. The CDR3 extends over 16 amino acids. Per germline, CDR1 MGHRA and CDR2 YSYEKL. J gave up 0 bases and V 4 bases, and 5 bases lay outside the gene matches.